The present T cell receptor beta chain was sequenced within a study of blood T cell repertoires in COVID-19. Study at large: Collection of acute and convalescent COVID-19 samples took place in the United States, Italy and Spain. T cells, B-cell-depleted T cells, or PBMCs supplied cDNA or gDNA.

Study processing details: Estimated nucleated cell counts came from reference gene primer amplification. Clones were read by immunoSEQ multiplex PCR, and TCRdb kept only the in-frame ones, dropping some. V and J calls and clone size are as listed in that table; D and trimming were resolved from the DNA. In the table there are 130,000 to 150,000 clones, about 90% of which are singletons. In this sample, this clone turned up once. The origin of this receptor is a man over 45 with active or convalescent COVID-19. What was sequenced was peripheral blood.

The CDR3 loop reads CASSLQGYEQFF. CDR3 DNA: TGTGCCAGCAGCCTTCAGGGGTATGAGCAGTTCTTC. V usage is TRBV7-8 and J usage is TRBJ2-1; D may be TRBD1 (6 bases). Trimming left V 5 bases short and J 8 bases short, with 10 bases between. This CDR3 has 12 amino acids. Germline CDR1 reads SGHVS; CDR2 reads FQNEAQ.